This note documents a single TCR beta chain sequence. Its antigen is unknown. These data belong to a study of beta chain features in type 1 diabetes. Study as a whole: Cell yields, age and gender were similar between patients and healthy donors. Study-wide results and caveats: Individuals with type 1 diabetes displayed fewer insertions and more deletions at VDJ junctions.

CD45RO/CCR7/CD25/CD127/CD95/CD27 staining was used to isolate CD4+ naive, central memory, regulatory and stem cell-like memory cells by sorting. Sorted populations all had greater than 95% purity. The study reverse transcribed the entire isolated RNA, so it sequenced expressed TCRB transcripts. The protocol was immunoSEQ multiplex PCR, while the TCRdb copy is restricted to in-frame clones and leaves out a portion. The repertoire holds a few hundred thousand clones, with 11% as singletons. The CDR3 has 16 residues. CDR1 MDHEN and CDR2 SYDVKM come from the germline V gene. Losses at the gene ends were 5 bases for V and 1 base for J; bases not matched to a gene: 9.

The sample was naive CD4+ T cells from blood. This clonotype originated in a woman aged 25 to 39 in good health. The chain joins TRBV28 to TRBJ2-7, with 9 positions matching TRBD2. This chain's CDR3 is CASSPGGLAGSYEQYF. In DNA form, the CDR3 reads TGTGCCAGCAGTCCCGGCGGGCTAGCGGGATCCTACGAGCAGTACTTC.